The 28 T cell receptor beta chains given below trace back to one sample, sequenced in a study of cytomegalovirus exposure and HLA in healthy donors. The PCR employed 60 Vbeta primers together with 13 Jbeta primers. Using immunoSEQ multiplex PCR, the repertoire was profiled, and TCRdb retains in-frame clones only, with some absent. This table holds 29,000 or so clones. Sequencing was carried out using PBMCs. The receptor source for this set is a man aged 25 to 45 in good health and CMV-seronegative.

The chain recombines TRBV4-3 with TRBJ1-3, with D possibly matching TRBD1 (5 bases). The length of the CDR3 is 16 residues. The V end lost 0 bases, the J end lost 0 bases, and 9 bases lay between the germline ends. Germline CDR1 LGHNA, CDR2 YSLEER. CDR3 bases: TGCGCCAGCAGCCAAGATCCCGGGGGCTCTGGAAACACCATATATTTT. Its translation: CASSQDPGGSGNTIYF.

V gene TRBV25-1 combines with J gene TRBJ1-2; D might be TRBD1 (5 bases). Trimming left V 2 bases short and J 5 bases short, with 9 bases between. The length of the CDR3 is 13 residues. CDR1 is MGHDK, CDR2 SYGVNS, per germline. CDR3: CASSEKGTYGYTF. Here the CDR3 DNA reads TGTGCCAGCAGTGAAAAGGGGACTTATGGCTACACCTTC.

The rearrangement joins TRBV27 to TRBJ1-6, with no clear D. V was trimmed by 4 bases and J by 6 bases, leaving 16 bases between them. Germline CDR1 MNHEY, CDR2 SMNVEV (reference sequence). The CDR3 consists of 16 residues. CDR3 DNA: TGTGCCAGCAGTTCCCCTCGGGAGCAAATTAATTCACCCCTCCACTTT. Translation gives CASSSPREQINSPLHF.

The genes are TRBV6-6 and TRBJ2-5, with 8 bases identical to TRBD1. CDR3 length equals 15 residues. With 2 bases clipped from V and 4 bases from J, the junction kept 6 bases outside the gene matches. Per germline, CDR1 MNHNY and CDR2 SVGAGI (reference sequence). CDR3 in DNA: TGTGCCAGCAGTTACGGACAGGGCAGAGGAGAGACCCAGTACTTC. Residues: CASSYGQGRGETQYF.

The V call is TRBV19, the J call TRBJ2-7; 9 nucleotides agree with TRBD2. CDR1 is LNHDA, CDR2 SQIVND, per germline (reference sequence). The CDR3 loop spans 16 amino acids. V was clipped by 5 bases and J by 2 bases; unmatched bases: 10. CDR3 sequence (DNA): TGTGCCAGTAGTGCGGCTAGCGGGGCCCTTGCCTACGAGCAGTACTTC. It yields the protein CASSAASGALAYEQYF.

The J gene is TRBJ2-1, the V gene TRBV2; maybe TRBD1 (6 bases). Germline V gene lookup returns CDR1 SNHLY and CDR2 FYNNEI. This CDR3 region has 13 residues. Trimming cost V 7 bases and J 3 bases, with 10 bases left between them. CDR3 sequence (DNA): TGTGCCAGCAAAGCAGGGGTCTACAATGAGCAGTTCTTC. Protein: CASKAGVYNEQFF.

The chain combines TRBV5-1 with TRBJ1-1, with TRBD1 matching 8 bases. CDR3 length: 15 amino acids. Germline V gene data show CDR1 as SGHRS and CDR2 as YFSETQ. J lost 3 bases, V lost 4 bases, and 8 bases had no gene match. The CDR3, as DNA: TGCGCCAGCAGCCCGGGGACAGGCGGGGACACTGAAGCTTTCTTT. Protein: CASSPGTGGDTEAFF.

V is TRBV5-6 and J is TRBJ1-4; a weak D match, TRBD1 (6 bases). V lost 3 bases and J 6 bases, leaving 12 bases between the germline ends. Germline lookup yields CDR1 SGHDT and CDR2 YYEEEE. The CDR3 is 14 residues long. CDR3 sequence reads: CASSYREFDEKLFF. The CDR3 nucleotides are TGTGCCAGCAGCTACAGGGAGTTTGATGAAAAACTGTTTTTT.

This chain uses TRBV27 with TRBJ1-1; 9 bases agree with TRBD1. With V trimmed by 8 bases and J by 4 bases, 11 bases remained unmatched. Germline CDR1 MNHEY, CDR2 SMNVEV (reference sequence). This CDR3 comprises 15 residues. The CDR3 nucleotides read TGTGCCAGCCGATGGGCCGGGACAGGGACCACTGAAGCTTTCTTT. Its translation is CASRWAGTGTTEAFF.

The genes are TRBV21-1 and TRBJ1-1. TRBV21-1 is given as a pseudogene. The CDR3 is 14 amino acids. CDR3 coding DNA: TGTGCCAGCAGCAAAGATCGAACTTCCACTGAAGCTTTCTTT. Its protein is CASSKDRTSTEAFF.

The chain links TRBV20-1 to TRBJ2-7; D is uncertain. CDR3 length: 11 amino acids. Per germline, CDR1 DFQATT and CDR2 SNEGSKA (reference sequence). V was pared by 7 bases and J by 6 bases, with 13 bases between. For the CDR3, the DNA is TGCAGTGTTTCATCCGCGGCCGAGCAGTACTTC. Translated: CSVSSAAEQYF.

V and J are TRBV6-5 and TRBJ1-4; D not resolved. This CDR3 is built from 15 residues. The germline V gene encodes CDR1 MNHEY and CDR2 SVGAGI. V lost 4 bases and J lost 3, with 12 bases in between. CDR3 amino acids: CASSFEGGPNEKLFF. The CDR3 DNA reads TGTGCCAGCAGTTTCGAGGGAGGTCCTAATGAAAAACTGTTTTTT.

The CDR3 DNA follows: TGCGCCAGCAGCTTGGACAGGGTTACTGAAGCTTTCTTT. Protein sequence: CASSLDRVTEAFF. This chain links TRBV5-1 with TRBJ1-1, with D perhaps matching TRBD1 (6 bases). V lost 0 bases and J lost 5, with 8 bases in between. The germline V gene encodes CDR1 SGHRS and CDR2 YFSETQ. CDR3 length equals 13 residues.

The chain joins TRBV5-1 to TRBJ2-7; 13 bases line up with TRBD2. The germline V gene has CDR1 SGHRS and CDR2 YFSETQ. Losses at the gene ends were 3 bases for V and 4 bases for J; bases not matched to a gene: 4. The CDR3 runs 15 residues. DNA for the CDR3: TGCGCCAGCAGCTCCCCGACTAGCGGGGGGTACGAGCAGTACTTC. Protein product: CASSSPTSGGYEQYF.

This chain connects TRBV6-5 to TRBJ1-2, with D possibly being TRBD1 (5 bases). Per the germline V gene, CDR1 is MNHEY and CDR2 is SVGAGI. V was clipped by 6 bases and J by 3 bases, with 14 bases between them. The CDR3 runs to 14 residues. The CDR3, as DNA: TGTGCCAGCAGGGGGGGTGACAGAGACTATGGCTACACCTTC. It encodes CASRGGDRDYGYTF.

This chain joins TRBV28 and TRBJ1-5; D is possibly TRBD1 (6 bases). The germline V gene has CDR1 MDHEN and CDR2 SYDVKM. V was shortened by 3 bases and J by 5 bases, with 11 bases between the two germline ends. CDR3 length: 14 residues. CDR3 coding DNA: TGTGCCAGCAGTTTGGGGGGGCCGGATCAGCCCCAGCATTTT. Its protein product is CASSLGGPDQPQHF.

Here the CDR3 reads CASSSRGGEQFF. The DNA for the CDR3 is TGTGCCAGCAGCTCTCGCGGGGGAGAGCAGTTCTTC. This chain uses TRBV7-3 with TRBJ2-1; 7 bases map to TRBD2. CDR3 length: 12 residues. CDR1 is SGHTA, CDR2 FQGTGA, per germline. V lost 4 bases and J lost 10; bases outside the gene matches: 4.

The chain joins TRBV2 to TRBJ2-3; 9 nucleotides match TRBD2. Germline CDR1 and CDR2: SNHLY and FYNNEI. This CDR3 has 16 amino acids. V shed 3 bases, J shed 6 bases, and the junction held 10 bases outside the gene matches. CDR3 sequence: CASSDNPSGVQDTQYF. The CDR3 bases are TGTGCCAGCAGTGACAACCCTAGCGGGGTACAGGATACGCAGTATTTT. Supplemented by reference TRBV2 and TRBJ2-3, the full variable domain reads EPEVTQTPSHQVTQMGQEVILRCVPISNHLYFYWYRQILGQKVEFLVSFYNNEISEKSEIFDDQFSVERPDGSNFTLKIRSTKLEDSAMYFCASSDNPSGVQDTQYFGPGTRLTVL.

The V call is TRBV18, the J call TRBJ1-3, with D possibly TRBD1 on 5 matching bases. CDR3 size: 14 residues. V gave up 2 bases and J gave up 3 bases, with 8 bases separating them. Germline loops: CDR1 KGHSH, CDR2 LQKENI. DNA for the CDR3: TGTGCCAGCTCACCAGGCAGGGATGGAAACACCATATATTTT. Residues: CASSPGRDGNTIYF.

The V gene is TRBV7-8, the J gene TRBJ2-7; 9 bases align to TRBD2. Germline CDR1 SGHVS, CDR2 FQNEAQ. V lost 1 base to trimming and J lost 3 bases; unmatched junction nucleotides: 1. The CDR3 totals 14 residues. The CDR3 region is CASSLVAGVYEQYF. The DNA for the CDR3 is TGTGCCAGCAGCTTAGTAGCGGGAGTCTACGAGCAGTACTTC.

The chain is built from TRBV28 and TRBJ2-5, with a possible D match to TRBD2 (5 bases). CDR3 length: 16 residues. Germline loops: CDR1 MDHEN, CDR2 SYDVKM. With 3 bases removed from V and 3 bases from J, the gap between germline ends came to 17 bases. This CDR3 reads CASSFNTSPGEETQYF. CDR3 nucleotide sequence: TGTGCCAGCAGTTTCAATACATCCCCCGGGGAAGAGACCCAGTACTTC.

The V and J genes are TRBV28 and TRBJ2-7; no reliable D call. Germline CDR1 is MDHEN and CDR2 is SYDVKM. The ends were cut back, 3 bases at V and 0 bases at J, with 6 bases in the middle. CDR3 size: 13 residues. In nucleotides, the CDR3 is TGTGCCAGCAGTTTTGTTAGCTCCTACGAGCAGTACTTC. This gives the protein CASSFVSSYEQYF. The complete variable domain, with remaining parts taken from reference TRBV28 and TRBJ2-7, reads DVKVTQSSRYLVKRTGEKVFLECVQDMDHENMFWYRQDPGLGLRLIYFSYDVKMKEKGDIPEGYSVSREKKERFSLILESASTNQTSMYLCASSFVSSYEQYFGPGTRLTVT.

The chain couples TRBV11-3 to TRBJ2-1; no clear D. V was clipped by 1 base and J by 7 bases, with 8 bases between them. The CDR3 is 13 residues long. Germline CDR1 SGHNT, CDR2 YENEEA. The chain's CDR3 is CASSLGLINEQFF. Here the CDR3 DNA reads TGTGCCAGCAGCTTAGGGCTCATAAATGAGCAGTTCTTC.

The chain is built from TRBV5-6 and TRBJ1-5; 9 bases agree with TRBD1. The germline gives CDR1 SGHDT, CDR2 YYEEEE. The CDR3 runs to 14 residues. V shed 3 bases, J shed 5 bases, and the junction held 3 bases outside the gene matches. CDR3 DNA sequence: TGTGCCAGCAGCTACAGGGGGCTAGATCAGCCCCAGCATTTT. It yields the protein CASSYRGLDQPQHF.

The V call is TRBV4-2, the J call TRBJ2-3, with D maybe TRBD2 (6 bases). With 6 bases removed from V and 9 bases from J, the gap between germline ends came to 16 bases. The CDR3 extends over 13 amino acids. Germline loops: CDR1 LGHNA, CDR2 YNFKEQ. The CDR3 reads CASSGTPIGTQYF. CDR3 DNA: TGTGCCAGCAGTGGGACTCCCATTGGGACGCAGTATTTT.

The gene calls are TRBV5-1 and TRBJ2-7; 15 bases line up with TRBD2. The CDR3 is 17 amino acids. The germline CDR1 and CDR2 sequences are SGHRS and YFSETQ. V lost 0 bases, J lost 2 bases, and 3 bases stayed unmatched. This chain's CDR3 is CASSLGGLAGGAYEQYF. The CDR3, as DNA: TGCGCCAGCAGCTTGGGGGGACTAGCGGGAGGCGCCTACGAGCAGTACTTC.

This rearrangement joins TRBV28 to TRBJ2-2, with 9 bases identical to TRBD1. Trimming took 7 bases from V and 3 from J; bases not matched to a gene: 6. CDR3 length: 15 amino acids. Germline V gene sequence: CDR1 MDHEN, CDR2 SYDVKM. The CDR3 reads CASITGQGHTGELFF. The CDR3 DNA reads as TGTGCCAGCATTACGGGACAGGGCCACACCGGGGAGCTGTTTTTT.

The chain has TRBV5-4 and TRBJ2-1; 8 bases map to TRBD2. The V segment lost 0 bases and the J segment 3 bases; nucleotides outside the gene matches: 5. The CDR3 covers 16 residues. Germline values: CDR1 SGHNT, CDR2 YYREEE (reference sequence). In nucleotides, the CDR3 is TGTGCCAGCAGCTTGGGGGGAGCGGGAGACTACAATGAGCAGTTCTTC. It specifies CASSLGGAGDYNEQFF.